What follows is one TCR beta chain and its context. What it recognizes is unknown. The data derive from a study of cytomegalovirus exposure and HLA in healthy donors. PCR primers comprised 60 Vbeta and 13 Jbeta primers. Here immunoSEQ multiplex PCR was the method, and the copy in TCRdb shows in-frame clones only, minus some. The data contain more than 100,000 clones, around 72% of them singletons. Overall study results and limits: V- and J-gene trimming of TCR beta was linked (in a later analysis) to a missense DCLRE1C variant. Later work associated roughly 17,000 TCR beta sequences with HLA alleles at 0.05 false discovery rate.

V was shortened by 0 bases and J by 4 bases, with 18 bases between the two germline ends. In germline, CDR1 is LGHNA, CDR2 YNFKEQ. This CDR3 has 17 amino acids. The J gene is TRBJ1-2, the V gene TRBV4-2; D possibly corresponds to TRBD1 (6 bases). Sequenced material: PBMCs. The clonotype comes from a woman in her 40s in good health and CMV-seropositive. DNA for the CDR3: TGTGCCAGCAGCCAAGACAGGCTGGCAGGGGAATTCTATGGCTACACCTTC. Translated: CASSQDRLAGEFYGYTF.